Listed below are T cell receptor beta chains from one sample, sequenced in a study of blood T cell repertoires in COVID-19. TCRdb's copy holds only in-frame clones and misses some; the assay was immunoSEQ multiplex PCR. Of about 62,000 clones listed, roughly 90% were seen once; the top ten hold 0.95% to 1.5%. The sample was peripheral blood. The receptor set was obtained from a woman aged 60-75 years with acute or convalescent COVID-19. Both conserved end residues are part of each CDR3. D genes are given only for firm matches. Rows may omit the clone size; those that give it use once, few, many or a size class.

>few|.|TRBJ1-2|TRBV5-4
CASRVAGVLNYGYTF
TGTGCCAGCAGAGTAGCAGGGGTTCTTAACTATGGCTACACCTTC
>.|TRBD2|TRBJ2-3|TRBV7-6
CASSLRRRGGSTDTQYF
TGTGCCAGCAGCTTGCGCAGACGGGGGGGAAGCACAGATACGCAGTATTTT
>.|.|TRBJ1-1|TRBV3-1/TRBV3-2
CASSQGRRTWRNTEAFF
TGTGCCAGCAGCCAAGGGCGGCGGACTTGGAGGAACACTGAAGCTTTCTTT
>once|.|TRBJ2-3|TRBV4-1
CASSQDYGFTDTQYF
TGCGCCAGCAGCCAAGATTATGGCTTCACAGATACGCAGTATTTT
>.|.|TRBJ2-1|TRBV4-2
CASSQDLLSGYYNEQFF
TGTGCCAGCAGCCAAGATCTCCTGAGCGGGTATTACAATGAGCAGTTCTTC
>.|.|TRBJ2-4|TRBV14
CASSQARDSNIQYF
TGTGCCAGCAGCCAGGCTAGGGACTCAAACATTCAGTACTTC
>few|.|TRBJ1-3|TRBV5-1
CASSLAPGRRNTIYF
TGCGCCAGCAGCTTGGCCCCAGGGCGGAGAAACACCATATATTTT
>.|TRBD1|TRBJ1-2|TRBV6-5
CASYNRGGYTF
TGTGCCAGCTATAACAGGGGCGGCTACACCTTC
>.|.|TRBJ2-2|TRBV6-2/TRBV6-3
CASSSRGNTGELFF
TGTGCCAGCAGTTCCCGAGGGAACACCGGGGAGCTGTTTTTT
>.|.|TRBJ1-2|TRBV5-4
CATALRELGGYTF
TGTGCCACGGCCCTCCGGGAGTTAGGTGGCTACACCTTC
>.|TRBD1|TRBJ2-4|TRBV4-2
CASSQVWQGVSRENIQYF
TGTGCCAGCAGCCAAGTTTGGCAGGGGGTTTCCAGGGAAAACATTCAGTACTTC
>.|.|TRBJ1-2|TRBV3-1/TRBV3-2
CASSPDRIHGYTF
TGTGCCAGCAGTCCAGACAGGATTCATGGCTACACCTTC
>.|TRBD1|TRBJ2-5|TRBV2
CASRPGTGAETQYF
TGTGCCAGCAGACCCGGGACAGGGGCCGAGACCCAGTACTTC
>.|.|TRBJ1-1|TRBV5-1
CASRPDVGGKGAFF
TGCGCCAGCAGACCTGATGTCGGGGGTAAGGGAGCTTTCTTT
>.|.|TRBJ2-1|TRBV4-3
CASSQDSAGSYNEQFF
TGCGCCAGCAGCCAAGATTCGGCAGGGTCCTACAATGAGCAGTTCTTC
>once|TRBD2|TRBJ2-3|TRBV6-2/TRBV6-3
CASSYPGLAGGPIKADTQYF
TGTGCCAGCAGTTACCCCGGACTAGCGGGAGGTCCTATTAAGGCAGATACGCAGTATTTT
>.|.|TRBJ1-5|TRBV4-1
CASSQEGGEDQPQHF
TGCGCCAGCAGCCAAGAGGGTGGAGAGGATCAGCCCCAGCATTTT
>few|TRBD1|TRBJ1-5|TRBV28
CASSIRDRGFGQPQHF
TGTGCCAGCAGTATAAGGGACAGGGGATTCGGTCAGCCCCAGCATTTT
>.|TRBD1|TRBJ1-1|TRBV14
CASSQRQGSNTEAFF
TGTGCCAGCAGCCAGAGACAGGGTTCGAACACTGAAGCTTTCTTT
>.|TRBD1|TRBJ1-2|TRBV6-2/TRBV6-3
CASSSKPGTGDYGYTF
TGTGCCAGCAGTTCTAAACCCGGGACAGGAGACTATGGCTACACCTTC
>.|TRBD1|TRBJ1-1|TRBV27
CASSPRTGRMNTEAFF
TGTGCCAGCAGTCCTAGGACAGGGAGGATGAACACTGAAGCTTTCTTT
>.|.|TRBJ1-1|TRBV5-1
CASSLVPNTEAFF
TGCGCCAGCAGCCTAGTCCCGAACACTGAAGCTTTCTTT
>.|.|TRBJ1-1|TRBV29-1
CSVIDTEAFF
TGCAGCGTTATCGACACTGAAGCTTTCTTT
>.|.|TRBJ1-5|TRBV4-1
CASSQVHGSNQPQHF
TGCGCCAGCAGCCAAGTCCACGGTAGCAATCAGCCCCAGCATTTT
>.|.|TRBJ2-1|TRBV28
CASRVSVGGSSYNEQFF
TGTGCCAGCAGAGTCTCGGTAGGGGGAAGCTCCTACAATGAGCAGTTCTTC
>.|.|TRBJ2-3|TRBV5-5
CASSWVSQVKGTDTQYF
TGTGCCAGCAGCTGGGTATCACAAGTCAAGGGGACAGATACGCAGTATTTT
>.|.|TRBJ1-5|TRBV27
CASSLARSQPQHF
TGTGCCAGCAGTTTAGCCAGGTCTCAGCCCCAGCATTTT
>.|TRBD1|TRBJ1-2|TRBV29-1
CSVRWEGGGYTF
TGCAGCGTTCGATGGGAAGGGGGCGGCTACACCTTC
>.|TRBD2|TRBJ2-3|TRBV2
CASKALWGGPSTDTQYF
TGTGCCAGCAAGGCCCTTTGGGGAGGGCCTAGCACAGATACGCAGTATTTT
>.|.|TRBJ1-1|TRBV2
CAAQGENTEAFF
TGTGCTGCGCAGGGTGAGAACACTGAAGCTTTCTTT
>.|.|TRBJ2-2|TRBV3-1/TRBV3-2
CASSPYRASTGELFF
TGTGCCAGCAGCCCCTACAGGGCTTCCACCGGGGAGCTGTTTTTT